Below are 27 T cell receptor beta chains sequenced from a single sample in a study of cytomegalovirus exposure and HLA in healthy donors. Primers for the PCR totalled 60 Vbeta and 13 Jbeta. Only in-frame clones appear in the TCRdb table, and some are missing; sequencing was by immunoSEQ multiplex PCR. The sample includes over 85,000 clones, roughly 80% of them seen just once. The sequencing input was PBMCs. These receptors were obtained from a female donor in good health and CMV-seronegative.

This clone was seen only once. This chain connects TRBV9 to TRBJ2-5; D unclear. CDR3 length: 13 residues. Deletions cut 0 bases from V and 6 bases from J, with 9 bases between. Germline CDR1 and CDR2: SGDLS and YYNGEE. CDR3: CASSVGSGQTQYF. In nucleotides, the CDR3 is TGTGCCAGCAGCGTAGGATCAGGCCAGACCCAGTACTTC.

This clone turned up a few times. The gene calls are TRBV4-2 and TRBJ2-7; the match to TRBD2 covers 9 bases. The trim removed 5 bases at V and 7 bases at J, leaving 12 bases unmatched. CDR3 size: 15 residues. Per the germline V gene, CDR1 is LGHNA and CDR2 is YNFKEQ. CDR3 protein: CASSLETSGPLEQYF. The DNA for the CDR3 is TGTGCCAGCAGCTTGGAGACTAGCGGACCCCTAGAGCAGTACTTC.

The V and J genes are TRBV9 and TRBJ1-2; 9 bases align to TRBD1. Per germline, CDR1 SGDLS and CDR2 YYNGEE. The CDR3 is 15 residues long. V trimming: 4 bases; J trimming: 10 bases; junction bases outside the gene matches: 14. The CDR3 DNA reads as TGTGCCAGCAGCATCAGACCGGGACAGGGTTTGTTCTACACCTTC. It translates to CASSIRPGQGLFYTF.

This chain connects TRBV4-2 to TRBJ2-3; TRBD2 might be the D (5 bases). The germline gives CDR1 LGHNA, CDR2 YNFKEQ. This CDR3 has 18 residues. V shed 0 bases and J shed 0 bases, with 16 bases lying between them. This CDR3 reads CASSQDPRGNPSTDTQYF. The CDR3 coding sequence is TGTGCCAGCAGCCAAGATCCAAGAGGGAATCCTAGCACAGATACGCAGTATTTT.

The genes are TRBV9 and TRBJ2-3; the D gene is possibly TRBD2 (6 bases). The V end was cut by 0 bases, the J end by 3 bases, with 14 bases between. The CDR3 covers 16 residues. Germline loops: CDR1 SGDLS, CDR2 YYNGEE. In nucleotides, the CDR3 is TGTGCCAGCAGCGTAGTGGGGGGATCTAGTACAGATACGCAGTATTTT. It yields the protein CASSVVGGSSTDTQYF.

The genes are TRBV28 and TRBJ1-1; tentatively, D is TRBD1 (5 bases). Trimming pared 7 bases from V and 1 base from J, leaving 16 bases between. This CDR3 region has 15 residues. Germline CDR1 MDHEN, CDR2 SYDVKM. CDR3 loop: CASTFAGFGNTEAFF. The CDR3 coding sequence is TGTGCCAGCACCTTCGCAGGGTTTGGGAACACTGAAGCTTTCTTT.

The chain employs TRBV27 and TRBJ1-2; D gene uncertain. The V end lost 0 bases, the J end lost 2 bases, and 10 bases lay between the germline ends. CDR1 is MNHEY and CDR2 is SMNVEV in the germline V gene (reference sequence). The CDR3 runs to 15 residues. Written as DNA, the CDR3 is TGTGCCAGCAGTTTATCACGCGGAAGCAACTATGGCTACACCTTC. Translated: CASSLSRGSNYGYTF.

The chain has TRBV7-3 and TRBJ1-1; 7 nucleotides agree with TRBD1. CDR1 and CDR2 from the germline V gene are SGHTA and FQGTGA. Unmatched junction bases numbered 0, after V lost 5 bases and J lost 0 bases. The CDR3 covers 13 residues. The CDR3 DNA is TGTGCCAGCAGCGGACAGGTGAACACTGAAGCTTTCTTT. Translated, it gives CASSGQVNTEAFF.

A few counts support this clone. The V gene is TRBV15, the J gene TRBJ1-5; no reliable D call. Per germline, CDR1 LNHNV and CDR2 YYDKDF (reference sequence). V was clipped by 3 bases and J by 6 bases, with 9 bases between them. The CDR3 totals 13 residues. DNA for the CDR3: TGTGCCACCAGCAGGGACTTCGCTCAGCCCCAGCATTTT. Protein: CATSRDFAQPQHF.

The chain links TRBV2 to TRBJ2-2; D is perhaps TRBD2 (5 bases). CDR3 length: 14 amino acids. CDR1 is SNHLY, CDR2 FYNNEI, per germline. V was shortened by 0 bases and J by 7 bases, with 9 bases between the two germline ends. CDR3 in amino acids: CASSEAGAYGELFF. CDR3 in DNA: TGTGCCAGCAGTGAAGCGGGAGCGTACGGGGAGCTGTTTTTT. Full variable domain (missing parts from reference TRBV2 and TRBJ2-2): EPEVTQTPSHQVTQMGQEVILRCVPISNHLYFYWYRQILGQKVEFLVSFYNNEISEKSEIFDDQFSVERPDGSNFTLKIRSTKLEDSAMYFCASSEAGAYGELFFGEGSRLTVL.

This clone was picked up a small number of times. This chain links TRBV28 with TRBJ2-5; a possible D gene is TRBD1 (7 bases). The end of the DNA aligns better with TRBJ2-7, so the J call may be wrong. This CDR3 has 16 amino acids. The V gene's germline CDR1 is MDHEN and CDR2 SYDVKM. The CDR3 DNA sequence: TGTGCCAGCAGTTTTAATTCGGGGGACAGTTTCTACGAGCAGTACTTC. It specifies CASSFNSGDSFYEQYF.

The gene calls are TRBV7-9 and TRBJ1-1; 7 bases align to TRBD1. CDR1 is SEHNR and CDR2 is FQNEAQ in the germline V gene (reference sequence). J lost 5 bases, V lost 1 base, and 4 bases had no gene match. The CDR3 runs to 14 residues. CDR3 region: CASSLEGAGTEAFF. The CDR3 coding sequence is TGTGCCAGCAGCTTAGAGGGGGCGGGAACTGAAGCTTTCTTT. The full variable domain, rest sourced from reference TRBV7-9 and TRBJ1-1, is DTGVSQNPRHKITKRGQNVTFRCDPISEHNRLYWYRQTLGQGPEFLTYFQNEAQLEKSRLLSDRFSAERPKGSFSTLEIQRTEQGDSAMYLCASSLEGAGTEAFFGQGTRLTVV.

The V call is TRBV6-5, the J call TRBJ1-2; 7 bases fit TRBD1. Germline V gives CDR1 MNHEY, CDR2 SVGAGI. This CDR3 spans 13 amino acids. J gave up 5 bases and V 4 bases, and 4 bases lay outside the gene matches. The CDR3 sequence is CASSFDRVYGYTF. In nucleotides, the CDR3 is TGTGCCAGCAGTTTCGACAGGGTATATGGCTACACCTTC.

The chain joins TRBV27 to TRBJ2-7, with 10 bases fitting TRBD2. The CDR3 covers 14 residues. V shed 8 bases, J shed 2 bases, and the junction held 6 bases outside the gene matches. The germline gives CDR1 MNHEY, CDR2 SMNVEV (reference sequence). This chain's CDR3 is CASGRLAGPYEQYF. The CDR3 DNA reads TGTGCCAGCGGAAGACTAGCGGGCCCCTACGAGCAGTACTTC.

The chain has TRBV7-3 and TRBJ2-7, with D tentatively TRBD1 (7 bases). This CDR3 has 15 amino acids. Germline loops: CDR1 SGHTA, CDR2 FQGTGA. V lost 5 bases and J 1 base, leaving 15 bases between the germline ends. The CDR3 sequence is CASSRQGGPSYEQYF. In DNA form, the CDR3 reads TGTGCCAGCAGCCGTCAGGGGGGCCCATCCTACGAGCAGTACTTC.

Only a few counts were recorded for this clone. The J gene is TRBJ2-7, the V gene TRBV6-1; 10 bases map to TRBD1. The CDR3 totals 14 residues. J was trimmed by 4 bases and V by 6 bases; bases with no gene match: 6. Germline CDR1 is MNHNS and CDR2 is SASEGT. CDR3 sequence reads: CASSGGQGRYEQYF. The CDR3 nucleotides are TGTGCCAGCAGCGGGGGACAGGGGAGGTACGAGCAGTACTTC.

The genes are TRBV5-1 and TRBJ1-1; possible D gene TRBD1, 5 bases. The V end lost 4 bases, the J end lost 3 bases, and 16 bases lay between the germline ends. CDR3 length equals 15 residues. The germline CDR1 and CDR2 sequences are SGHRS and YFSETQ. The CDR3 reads CASSPPAGLHTEAFF. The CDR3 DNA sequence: TGCGCCAGCAGCCCCCCGGCAGGGCTTCACACTGAAGCTTTCTTT.

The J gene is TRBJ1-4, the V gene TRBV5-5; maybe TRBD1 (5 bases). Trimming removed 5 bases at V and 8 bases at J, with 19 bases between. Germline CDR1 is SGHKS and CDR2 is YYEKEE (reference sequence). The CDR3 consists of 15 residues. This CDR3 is CASRNWAPSGEKLFF. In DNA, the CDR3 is TGTGCCAGCAGAAACTGGGCCCCCTCAGGGGAAAAACTGTTTTTT. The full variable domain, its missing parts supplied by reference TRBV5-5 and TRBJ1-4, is DAGVTQSPTHLIKTRGQQVTLRCSPISGHKSVSWYQQVLGQGPQFIFQYYEKEERGRGNFPDRFSARQFPNYSSELNVNALLLGDSALYLCASRNWAPSGEKLFFGSGTQLSVL.

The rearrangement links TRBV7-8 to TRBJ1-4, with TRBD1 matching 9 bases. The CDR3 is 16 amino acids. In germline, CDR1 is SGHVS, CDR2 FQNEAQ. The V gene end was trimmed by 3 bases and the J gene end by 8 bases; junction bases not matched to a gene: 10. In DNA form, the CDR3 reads TGTGCCAGCAGCTTCAGCTCGGGACAGGGAGAGGAAAAACTGTTTTTT. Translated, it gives CASSFSSGQGEEKLFF.

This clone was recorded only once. The CDR3: CASSLESQTGDDGYTF. CDR3 sequence (DNA): TGTGCCAGCAGCCTAGAAAGCCAGACAGGGGATGATGGCTACACCTTC. The chain recombines TRBV4-2 with TRBJ1-2; 8 bases match TRBD1. This CDR3 has 16 residues. Germline CDR1 is LGHNA and CDR2 is YNFKEQ. The V segment lost 4 bases and the J segment 6 bases; nucleotides outside the gene matches: 13.

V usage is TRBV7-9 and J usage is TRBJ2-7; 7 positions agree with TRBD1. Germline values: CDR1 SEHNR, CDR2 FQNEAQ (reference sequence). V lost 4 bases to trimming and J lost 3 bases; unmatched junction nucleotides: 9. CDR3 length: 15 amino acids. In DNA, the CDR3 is TGTGCCAGCAGCTCCCCCGACAGGGTTGGCTACGAGCAGTACTTC. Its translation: CASSSPDRVGYEQYF.

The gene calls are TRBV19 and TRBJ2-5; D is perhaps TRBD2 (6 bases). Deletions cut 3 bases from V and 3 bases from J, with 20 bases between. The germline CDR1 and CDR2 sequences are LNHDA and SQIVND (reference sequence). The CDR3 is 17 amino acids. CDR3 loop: CASSMGFSAGSEETQYF. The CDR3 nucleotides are TGTGCCAGTAGTATGGGTTTCTCGGCGGGGTCCGAAGAGACCCAGTACTTC.

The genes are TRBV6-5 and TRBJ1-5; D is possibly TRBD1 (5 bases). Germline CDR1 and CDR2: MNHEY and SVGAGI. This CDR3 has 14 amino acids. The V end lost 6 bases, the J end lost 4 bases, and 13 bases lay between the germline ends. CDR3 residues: CASRPPGGNQPQHF. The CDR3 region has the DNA TGTGCCAGCAGACCACCCGGGGGGAATCAGCCCCAGCATTTT.

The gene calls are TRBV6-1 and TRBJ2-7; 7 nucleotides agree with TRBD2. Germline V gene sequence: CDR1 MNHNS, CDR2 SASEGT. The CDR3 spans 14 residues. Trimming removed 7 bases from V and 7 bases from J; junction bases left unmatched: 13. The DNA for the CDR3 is TGTGCCAGCACCCGAGCGGGATTCGTAAAGGAGCAGTACTTC. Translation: CASTRAGFVKEQYF.

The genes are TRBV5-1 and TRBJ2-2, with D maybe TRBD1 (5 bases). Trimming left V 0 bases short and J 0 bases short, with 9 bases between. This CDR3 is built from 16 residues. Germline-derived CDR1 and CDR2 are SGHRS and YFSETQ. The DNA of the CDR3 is TGCGCCAGCAGCTTGGAGGGCAGGGCGAACACCGGGGAGCTGTTTTTT. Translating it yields CASSLEGRANTGELFF.

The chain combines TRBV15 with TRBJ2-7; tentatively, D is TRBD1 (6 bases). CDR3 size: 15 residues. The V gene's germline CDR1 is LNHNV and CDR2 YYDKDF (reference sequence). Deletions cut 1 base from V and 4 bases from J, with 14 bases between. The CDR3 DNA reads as TGTGCCACCAGCAGAGCCGACAGGTCCGCTTACGAGCAGTACTTC. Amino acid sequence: CATSRADRSAYEQYF.

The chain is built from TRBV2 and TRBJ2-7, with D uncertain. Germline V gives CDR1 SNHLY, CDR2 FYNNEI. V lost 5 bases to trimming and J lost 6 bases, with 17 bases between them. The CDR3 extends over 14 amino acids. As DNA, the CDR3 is TGTGCCAGCAGTTACACCGGGTCTGGAATCGAGCAGTACTTC. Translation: CASSYTGSGIEQYF.